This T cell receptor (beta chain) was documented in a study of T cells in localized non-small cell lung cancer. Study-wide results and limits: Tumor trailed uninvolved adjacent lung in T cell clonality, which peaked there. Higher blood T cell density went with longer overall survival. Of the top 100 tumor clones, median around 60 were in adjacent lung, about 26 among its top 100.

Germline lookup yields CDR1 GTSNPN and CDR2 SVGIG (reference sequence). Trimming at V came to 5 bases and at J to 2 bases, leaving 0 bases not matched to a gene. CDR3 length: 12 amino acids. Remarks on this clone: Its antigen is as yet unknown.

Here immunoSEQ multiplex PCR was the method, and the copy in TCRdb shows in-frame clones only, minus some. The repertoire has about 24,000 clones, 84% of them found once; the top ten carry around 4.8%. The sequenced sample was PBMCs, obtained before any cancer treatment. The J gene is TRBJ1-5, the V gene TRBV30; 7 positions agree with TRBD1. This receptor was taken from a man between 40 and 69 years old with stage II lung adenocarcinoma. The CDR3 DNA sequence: TGTGCCTGGGGACAGGGCAATCAGCCCCAGCATTTT. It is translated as CAWGQGNQPQHF.